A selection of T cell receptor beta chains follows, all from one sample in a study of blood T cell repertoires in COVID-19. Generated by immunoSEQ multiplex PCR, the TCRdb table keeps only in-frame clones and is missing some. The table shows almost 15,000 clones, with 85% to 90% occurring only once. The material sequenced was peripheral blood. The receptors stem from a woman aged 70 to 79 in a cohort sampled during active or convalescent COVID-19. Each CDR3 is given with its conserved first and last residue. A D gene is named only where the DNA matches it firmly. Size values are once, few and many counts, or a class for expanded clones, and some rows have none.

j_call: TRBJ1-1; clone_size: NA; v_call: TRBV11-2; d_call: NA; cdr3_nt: TGTGCCAGCAGCCTAGACTACGCTGAAGCTTTCTTT; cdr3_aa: CASSLDYAEAFF
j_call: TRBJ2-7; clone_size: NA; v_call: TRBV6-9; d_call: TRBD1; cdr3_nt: TGTGCCAGCAGTTATTCTATGGACAGGGGTGGTCACGAGCAGTACTTC; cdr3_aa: CASSYSMDRGGHEQYF
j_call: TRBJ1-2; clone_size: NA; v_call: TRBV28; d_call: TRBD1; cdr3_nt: TGTGCCAACTCCGGGACAGGTGTTAACTATGGCTACACCTTC; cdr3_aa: CANSGTGVNYGYTF
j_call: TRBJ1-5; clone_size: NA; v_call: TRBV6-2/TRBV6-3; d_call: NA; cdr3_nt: TGTGCCAGCAGTTATGGGCAGGAACTCAATCAGCCCCAGCATTTT; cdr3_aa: CASSYGQELNQPQHF
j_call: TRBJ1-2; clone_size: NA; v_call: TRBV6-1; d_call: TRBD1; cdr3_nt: TGTGCCAGCAGTGAAGCACGGGGGACAGGGGGCTACACCTTC; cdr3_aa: CASSEARGTGGYTF
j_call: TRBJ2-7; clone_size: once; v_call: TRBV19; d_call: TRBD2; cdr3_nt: TGTGCCAGTAGTATAGGCGGGAGCTCCTACGAGCAGTACTTC; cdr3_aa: CASSIGGSSYEQYF
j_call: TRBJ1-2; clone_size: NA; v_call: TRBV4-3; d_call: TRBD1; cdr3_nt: TGCGCCAGCAGCCATGGACAGGGCCGGGGCTACACCTTC; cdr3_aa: CASSHGQGRGYTF
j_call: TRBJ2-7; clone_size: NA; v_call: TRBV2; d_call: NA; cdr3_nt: TGTGCCAGCAGTGAATCGGTGTCGGGAGTCTACGAGCAGTACTTC; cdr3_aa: CASSESVSGVYEQYF
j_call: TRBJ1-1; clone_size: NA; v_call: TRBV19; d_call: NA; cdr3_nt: TGTGCCAGTAGTATGTTTCCGGGCACTGAAGCTTTCTTT; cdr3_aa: CASSMFPGTEAFF
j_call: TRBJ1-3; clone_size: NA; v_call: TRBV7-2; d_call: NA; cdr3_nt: TGTGCCAGCGTCGACAGTTTCTCTGGAAACACCATATATTTT; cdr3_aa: CASVDSFSGNTIYF
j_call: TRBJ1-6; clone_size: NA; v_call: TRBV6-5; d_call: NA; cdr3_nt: TGTGCCAGCAGTCGGTTTGCCTATAATTCACCCCTCCACTTT; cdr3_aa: CASSRFAYNSPLHF
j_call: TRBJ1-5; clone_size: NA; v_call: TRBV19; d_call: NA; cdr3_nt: TGTGCCAGTAGAGTCGAGGGCCTCGGGGGTCAGCCCCAGCATTTT; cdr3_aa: CASRVEGLGGQPQHF
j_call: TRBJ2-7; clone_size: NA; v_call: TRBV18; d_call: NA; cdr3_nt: TGTGCCAGCTCACCGGTACAGACCTCCTACGAGCAGTACTTC; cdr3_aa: CASSPVQTSYEQYF
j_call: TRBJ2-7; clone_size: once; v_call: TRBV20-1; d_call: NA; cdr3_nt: TGCAGTGCTAGTCCGGTGGGACTCGAGCAGTACTTC; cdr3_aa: CSASPVGLEQYF
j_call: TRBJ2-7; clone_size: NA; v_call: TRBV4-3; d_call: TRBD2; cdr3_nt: TGCGCCAGCAGAACGGGACTAGCGGCGCCCTACGAGCAGTACTTC; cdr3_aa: CASRTGLAAPYEQYF
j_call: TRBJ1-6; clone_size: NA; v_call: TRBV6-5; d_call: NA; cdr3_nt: TGTGCCAGCATTCAACGGGACTTTAATTCACCCCTCCACTTT; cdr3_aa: CASIQRDFNSPLHF
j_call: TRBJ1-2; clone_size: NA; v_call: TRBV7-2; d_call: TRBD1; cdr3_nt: TGTGCCAGCAGCGCCGGGACAGCTTCCGTCTATGGCTACACCTTC; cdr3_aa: CASSAGTASVYGYTF
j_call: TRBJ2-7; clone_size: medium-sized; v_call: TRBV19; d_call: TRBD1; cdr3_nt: TGTGCCAGTAGTCTCAACAGGGGGCGCAACTACGAGCAGTACTTC; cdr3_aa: CASSLNRGRNYEQYF
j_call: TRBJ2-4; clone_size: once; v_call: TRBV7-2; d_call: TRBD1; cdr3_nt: TGTGCCAGCAGCTTACAGGGGGCGATTGCCAAAAACATTCAGTACTTC; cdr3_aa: CASSLQGAIAKNIQYF